Following are 13 T cell receptor beta chains from one sample sequenced in a study of vaccination effects on CD4 cells after COVID-19. The antigens of these receptors remain unknown. Sequencing was performed with immunoSEQ multiplex PCR; in TCRdb, only in-frame clones are kept and a portion is missing. The sample contains 30,000 or so clones, about 69% of which appear only once. Antigen-specific CD4+ T cells were first expanded with viral peptide pools by the ViraFEST assay and only then sequenced. Subsequent to a culture period of about ten days, CD4+ T cells were isolated. The person had PCR-confirmed SARS-CoV-2 infection between March and December 2020. Source: CD4+ T cells from PBMCs cultured with a peptide pool, taken before COVID-19 vaccination. The receptors were sampled from a human donor who had a prior SARS-CoV-2 infection.

This clone was seen a few times. The CDR3 bases are TGTGCCAGCAGCACGCAGACAGGATGGAATCAGCCCCAGCATTTT. Amino acids: CASSTQTGWNQPQHF. The chain is built from TRBV7-2 and TRBJ1-5; perhaps TRBD1 as D (6 bases). The CDR3 consists of 15 residues. Germline CDR1 reads SGHTA; CDR2 reads FQGNSA. V lost 5 bases and J 4 bases, leaving 15 bases between the germline ends. Filled out from reference TRBV7-2 and TRBJ1-5, the complete variable domain reads GAGVSQSPSNKVTEKGKDVELRCDPISGHTALYWYRQSLGQGLEFLIYFQGNSAPDKSGLPSDRFSAERTGGSVSTLTIQRTQQEDSAVYLCASSTQTGWNQPQHFGDGTRLSIL.

This clone appeared a single time. The chain couples TRBV5-1 to TRBJ2-1; TRBD2 agrees at 8 bases. The CDR3 runs 15 residues. Germline V gives CDR1 SGHRS, CDR2 YFSETQ. Trimming cost V 4 bases and J 9 bases; bases outside gene matches: 12. The CDR3 reads CASSLLAGSSSEQFF. CDR3 bases: TGCGCCAGCAGCCTGTTAGCGGGGTCGTCAAGTGAGCAGTTCTTC.

The chain carries TRBV3-1 (or the pseudogene TRBV3-2) and TRBJ2-5; unclear D gene. There are 14 residues in the CDR3. Germline lookup yields CDR1 LGHDT and CDR2 YNNKEL (reference sequence). Deletions cut 1 base from V and 5 bases from J, with 11 bases between. CDR3 sequence reads: CASSQGGKRETQYF. The CDR3 coding sequence is TGTGCCAGCAGCCAAGGAGGCAAAAGGGAGACCCAGTACTTC.

The chain is built from TRBV7-2 and TRBJ2-3; a possible D gene is TRBD2 (6 bases). V was shortened by 1 base and J by 3 bases, with 14 bases between the two germline ends. The CDR3 length is 16 residues. CDR1 is SGHTA, CDR2 FQGNSA, per germline. DNA for the CDR3: TGTGCCAGCAGCTTAGGTATCGGGAGACGGACAGATACGCAGTATTTT. Translation gives CASSLGIGRRTDTQYF.

This clone was observed a single time. The chain recombines TRBV2 with TRBJ2-7; 12 nucleotides line up with TRBD1. J gave up 0 bases and V 8 bases, and 17 bases lay outside the gene matches. There are 19 residues in the CDR3. The V gene's germline CDR1 is SNHLY and CDR2 FYNNEI. The CDR3 sequence: CASGVGRDRGPLGSYEQYF. Here the CDR3 DNA reads TGTGCCAGCGGAGTCGGTCGGGACAGGGGGCCCCTTGGCTCCTACGAGCAGTACTTC.

This chain links TRBV25-1 with TRBJ1-4, with 7 bases identical to TRBD1. Germline V lookup: CDR1 MGHDK, CDR2 SYGVNS. V lost 1 base, J lost 6 bases, and 5 bases stayed unmatched. CDR3 length: 15 residues. This chain's CDR3 is CASSELNRGHEKLFF. The CDR3 DNA reads TGTGCCAGCAGTGAATTGAACAGGGGACATGAAAAACTGTTTTTT.

In this sample, this clone turned up once. The genes are TRBV5-1 and TRBJ2-7; 8 nucleotides align to TRBD1. There are 15 residues in the CDR3. Germline loops: CDR1 SGHRS, CDR2 YFSETQ. The V gene end was trimmed by 0 bases and the J gene end by 4 bases; junction bases not matched to a gene: 6. The CDR3, as DNA: TGCGCCAGCAGCTTGGCCTATGGACAGGGTTACGAGCAGTACTTC. Its protein is CASSLAYGQGYEQYF.

V and J are TRBV23-1 and TRBJ1-5; D ambiguous. TRBV23-1 is classed as an ORF, of uncertain function. V was clipped by 4 bases and J by 6 bases, with 16 bases between them. The CDR3 totals 15 residues. In DNA form, the CDR3 reads TGCGCCAGCAGTCGTGTGGAGGGTTTAGGTCAGCCCCAGCATTTT. It codes for CASSRVEGLGQPQHF.

The V gene is TRBV5-1, the J gene TRBJ2-7; D unresolved. Trimming left V 2 bases short and J 0 bases short, with 15 bases between. The germline gives CDR1 SGHRS, CDR2 YFSETQ. The CDR3 covers 16 residues. Here the CDR3 DNA reads TGCGCCAGCAGCTTACCTGCCGAGGAGCTCTCCTACGAGCAGTACTTC. Translating gives CASSLPAEELSYEQYF.

This chain connects TRBV5-6 to TRBJ2-7; no definite D call. The V and J ends lost 0 bases and 5 bases respectively, with 9 bases between them. This CDR3 spans 13 amino acids. Germline values: CDR1 SGHDT, CDR2 YYEEEE. The CDR3, as DNA: TGTGCCAGCAGCTTGGCGGCGGCGGACGAGCAGTACTTC. Encoded protein: CASSLAAADEQYF.

As DNA, the CDR3 is TGTGCCAGCAGCCCTAGAGGGGGGACTAGCGGGCTCCACGAGCAGTACTTC. The encoded protein is CASSPRGGTSGLHEQYF. The genes are TRBV7-2 and TRBJ2-7, with TRBD2 identical over 12 bases. The CDR3 length is 17 residues. Germline V gives CDR1 SGHTA, CDR2 FQGNSA. The V segment lost 5 bases and the J segment 5 bases; nucleotides outside the gene matches: 13.

This chain uses TRBV28 with TRBJ1-2; D is perhaps TRBD1 (6 bases). The CDR3 length is 15 residues. The germline V gene encodes CDR1 MDHEN and CDR2 SYDVKM. Trimming removed 6 bases from V and 6 bases from J, with 20 bases in between. CDR3 residues: CASSAPSLRGNGYTF. CDR3 sequence (DNA): TGTGCCAGCAGCGCCCCGTCGTTGAGGGGGAATGGCTACACCTTC.

The V and J genes are TRBV5-6 and TRBJ2-7, with 12 bases identical to TRBD2. V was clipped by 3 bases and J by 2 bases; unmatched bases: 3. The CDR3 runs 15 residues. Germline assignment: CDR1 SGHDT and CDR2 YYEEEE. The CDR3 protein is CASSSSGRATYEQYF. The CDR3, as DNA: TGTGCCAGCAGCTCTAGCGGGAGGGCCACCTACGAGCAGTACTTC.